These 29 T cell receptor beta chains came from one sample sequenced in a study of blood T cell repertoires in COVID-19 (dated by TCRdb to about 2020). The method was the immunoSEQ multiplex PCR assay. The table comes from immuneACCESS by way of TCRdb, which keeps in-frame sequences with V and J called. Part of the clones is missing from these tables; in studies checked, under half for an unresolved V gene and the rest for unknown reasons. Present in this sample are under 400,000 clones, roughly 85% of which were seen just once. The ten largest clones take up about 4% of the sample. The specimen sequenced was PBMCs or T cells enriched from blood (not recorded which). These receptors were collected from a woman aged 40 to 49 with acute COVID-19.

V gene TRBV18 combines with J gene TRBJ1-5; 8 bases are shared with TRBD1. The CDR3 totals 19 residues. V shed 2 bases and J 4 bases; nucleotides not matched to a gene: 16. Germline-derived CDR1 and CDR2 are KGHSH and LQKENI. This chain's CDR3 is CASSPSRTGMIGINQPQHF. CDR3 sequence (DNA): TGTGCCAGCTCACCATCGAGGACAGGGATGATCGGGATTAATCAGCCCCAGCATTTT.

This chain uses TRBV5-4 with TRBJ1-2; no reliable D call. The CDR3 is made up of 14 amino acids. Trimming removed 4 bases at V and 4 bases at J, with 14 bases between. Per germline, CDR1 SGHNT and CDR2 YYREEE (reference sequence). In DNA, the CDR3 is TGTGCCAGCAGCCCACCTGGAGCACCCTATGGCTACACCTTC. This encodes CASSPPGAPYGYTF.

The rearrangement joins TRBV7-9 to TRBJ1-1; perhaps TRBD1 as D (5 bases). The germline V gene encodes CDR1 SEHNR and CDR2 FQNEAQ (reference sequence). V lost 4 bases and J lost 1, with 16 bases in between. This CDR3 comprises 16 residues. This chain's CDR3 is CASSSPGADGNTEAFF. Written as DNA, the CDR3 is TGTGCCAGCAGCTCACCTGGGGCGGATGGGAACACTGAAGCTTTCTTT.

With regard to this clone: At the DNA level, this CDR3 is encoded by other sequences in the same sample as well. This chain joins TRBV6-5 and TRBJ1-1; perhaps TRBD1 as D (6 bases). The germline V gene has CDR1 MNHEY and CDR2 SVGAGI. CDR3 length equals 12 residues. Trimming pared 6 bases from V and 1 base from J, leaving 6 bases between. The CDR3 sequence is CASRGGNTEAFF. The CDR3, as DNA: TGTGCCAGCAGAGGGGGGAACACTGAAGCTTTCTTT.

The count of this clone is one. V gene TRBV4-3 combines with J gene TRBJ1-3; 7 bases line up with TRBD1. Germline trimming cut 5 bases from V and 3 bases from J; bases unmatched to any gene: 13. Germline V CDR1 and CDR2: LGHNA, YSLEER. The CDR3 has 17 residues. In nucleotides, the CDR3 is TGCGCCAGCAGCTTCGGGACAGTGAGTCTCGGTGGAAACACCATATATTTT. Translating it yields CASSFGTVSLGGNTIYF.

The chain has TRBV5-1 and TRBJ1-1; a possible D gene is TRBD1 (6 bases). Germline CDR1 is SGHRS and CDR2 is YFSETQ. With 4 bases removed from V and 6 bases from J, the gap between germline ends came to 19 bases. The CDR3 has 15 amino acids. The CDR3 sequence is CASSLPRGQLSEAFF. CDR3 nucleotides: TGCGCCAGCAGCCTGCCCAGAGGACAGTTGTCTGAAGCTTTCTTT.

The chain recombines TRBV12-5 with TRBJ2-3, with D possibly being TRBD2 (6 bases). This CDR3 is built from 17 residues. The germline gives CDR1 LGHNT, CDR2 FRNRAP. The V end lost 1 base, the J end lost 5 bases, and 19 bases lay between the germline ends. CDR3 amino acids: CASGLGEGTPWGDTQYF. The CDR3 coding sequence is TGTGCTAGTGGTTTGGGTGAGGGGACTCCCTGGGGAGATACGCAGTATTTT.

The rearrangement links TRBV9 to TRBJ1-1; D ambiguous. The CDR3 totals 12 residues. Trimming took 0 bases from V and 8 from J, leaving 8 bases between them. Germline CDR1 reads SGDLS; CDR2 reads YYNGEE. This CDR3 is CASSVGRKEAFF. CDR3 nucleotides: TGTGCCAGCAGCGTAGGTAGAAAGGAAGCTTTCTTT.

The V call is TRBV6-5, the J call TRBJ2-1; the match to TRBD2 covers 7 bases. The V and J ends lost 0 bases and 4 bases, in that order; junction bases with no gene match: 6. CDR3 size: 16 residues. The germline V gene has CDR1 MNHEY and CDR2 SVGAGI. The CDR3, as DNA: TGTGCCAGCAGTTACTCTCCGGGGGGACTTTACAATGAGCAGTTCTTC. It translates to CASSYSPGGLYNEQFF.

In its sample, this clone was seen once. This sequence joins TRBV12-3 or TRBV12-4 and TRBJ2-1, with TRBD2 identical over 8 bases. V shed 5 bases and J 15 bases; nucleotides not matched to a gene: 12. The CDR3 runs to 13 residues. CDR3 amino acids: CASSLGGERELFF. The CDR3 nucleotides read TGTGCCAGCAGTCTTGGGGGGGAGCGGGAGTTGTTCTTC.

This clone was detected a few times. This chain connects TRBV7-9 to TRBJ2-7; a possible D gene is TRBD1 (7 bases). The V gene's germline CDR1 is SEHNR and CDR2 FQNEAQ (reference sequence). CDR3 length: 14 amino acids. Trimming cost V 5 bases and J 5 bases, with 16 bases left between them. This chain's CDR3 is CASSQMTGRNEQYF. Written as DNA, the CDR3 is TGTGCCAGCAGCCAAATGACAGGGAGGAACGAGCAGTACTTC.

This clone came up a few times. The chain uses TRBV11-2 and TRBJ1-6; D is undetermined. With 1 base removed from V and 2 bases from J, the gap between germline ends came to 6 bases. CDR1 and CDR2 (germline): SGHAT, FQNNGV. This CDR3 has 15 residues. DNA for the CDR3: TGTGCCAGCAGCTTAGCCAGGACCTATAATTCACCCCTCCACTTT. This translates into CASSLARTYNSPLHF.

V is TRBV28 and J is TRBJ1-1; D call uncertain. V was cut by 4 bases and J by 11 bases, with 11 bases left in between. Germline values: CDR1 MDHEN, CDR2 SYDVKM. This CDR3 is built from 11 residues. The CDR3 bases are TGTGCCAGCAGTTCTATAACTTCGGCTTTCTTT. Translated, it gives CASSSITSAFF.

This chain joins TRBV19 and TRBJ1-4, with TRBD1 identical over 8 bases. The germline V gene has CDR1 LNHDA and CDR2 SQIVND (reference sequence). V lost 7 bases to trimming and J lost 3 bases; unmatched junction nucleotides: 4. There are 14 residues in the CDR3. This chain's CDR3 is CASKLTGANEKLFF. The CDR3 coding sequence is TGTGCCAGTAAACTGACAGGGGCTAATGAAAAACTGTTTTTT.

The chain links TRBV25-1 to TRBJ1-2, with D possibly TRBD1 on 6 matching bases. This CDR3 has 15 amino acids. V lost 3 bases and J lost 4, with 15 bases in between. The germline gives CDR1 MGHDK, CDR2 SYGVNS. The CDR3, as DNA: TGTGCCAGCAGTGAGCAAACCGGACAGTCCTATGGCTACACCTTC. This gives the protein CASSEQTGQSYGYTF.

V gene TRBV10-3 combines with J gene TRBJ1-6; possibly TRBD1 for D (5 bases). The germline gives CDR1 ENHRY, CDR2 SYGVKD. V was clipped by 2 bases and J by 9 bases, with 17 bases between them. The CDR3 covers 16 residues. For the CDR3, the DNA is TGTGCCATCAGTGAGGCGGCTGCCAGGACAAGTTCACCCCTCCACTTT. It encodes CAISEAAARTSSPLHF.

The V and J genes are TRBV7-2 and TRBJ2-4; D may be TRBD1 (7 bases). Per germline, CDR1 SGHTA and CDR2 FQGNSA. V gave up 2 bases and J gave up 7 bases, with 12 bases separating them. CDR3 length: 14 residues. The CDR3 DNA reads TGTGCCAGCAGCTTACCAGGGGGGCCGAACATTCAGTACTTC. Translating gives CASSLPGGPNIQYF.

This CDR3 is CASSVESQRGNTIYF. DNA of the CDR3: TGTGCCAGCAGTGTAGAATCGCAACGCGGAAACACCATATATTTT. This chain connects TRBV2 to TRBJ1-3; D not resolved. Germline V CDR1 and CDR2: SNHLY, FYNNEI. Trimming took 4 bases from V and 4 from J, leaving 14 bases between them. This CDR3 spans 15 amino acids. Looking up the rest from reference TRBV2 and TRBJ1-3 gives the full variable domain: EPEVTQTPSHQVTQMGQEVILRCVPISNHLYFYWYRQILGQKVEFLVSFYNNEISEKSEIFDDQFSVERPDGSNFTLKIRSTKLEDSAMYFCASSVESQRGNTIYFGEGSWLTVV.

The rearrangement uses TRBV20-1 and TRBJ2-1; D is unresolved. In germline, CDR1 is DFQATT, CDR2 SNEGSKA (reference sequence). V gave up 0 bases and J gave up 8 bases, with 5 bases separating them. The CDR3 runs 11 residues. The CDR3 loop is CSARDLDEQFF. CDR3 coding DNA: TGCAGTGCTAGAGATTTAGATGAGCAGTTCTTC.

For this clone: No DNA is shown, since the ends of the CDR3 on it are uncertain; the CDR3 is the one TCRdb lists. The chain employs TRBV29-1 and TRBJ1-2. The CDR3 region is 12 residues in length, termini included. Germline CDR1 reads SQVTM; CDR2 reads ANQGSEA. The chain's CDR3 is CSVAGGNLRITF.

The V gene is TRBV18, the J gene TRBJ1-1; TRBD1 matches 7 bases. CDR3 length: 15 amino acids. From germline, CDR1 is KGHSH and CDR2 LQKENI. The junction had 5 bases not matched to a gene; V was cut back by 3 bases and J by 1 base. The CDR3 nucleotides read TGTGCCAGCTCACCGGCATACAGGGGGAACACTGAAGCTTTCTTT. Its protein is CASSPAYRGNTEAFF.

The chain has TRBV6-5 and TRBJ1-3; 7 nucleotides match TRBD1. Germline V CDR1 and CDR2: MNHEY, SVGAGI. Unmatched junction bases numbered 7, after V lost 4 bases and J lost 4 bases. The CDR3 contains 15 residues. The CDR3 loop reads CASSSLTGRGNTIYF. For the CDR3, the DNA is TGTGCCAGCAGTTCCCTGACAGGGCGCGGAAACACCATATATTTT.

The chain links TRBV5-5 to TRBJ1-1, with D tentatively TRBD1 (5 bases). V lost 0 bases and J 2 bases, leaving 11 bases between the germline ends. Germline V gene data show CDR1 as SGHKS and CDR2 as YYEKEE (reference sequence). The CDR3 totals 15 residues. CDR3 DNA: TGTGCCAGCAGCTTGGCGACAGTTGCCAACACTGAAGCTTTCTTT. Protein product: CASSLATVANTEAFF.

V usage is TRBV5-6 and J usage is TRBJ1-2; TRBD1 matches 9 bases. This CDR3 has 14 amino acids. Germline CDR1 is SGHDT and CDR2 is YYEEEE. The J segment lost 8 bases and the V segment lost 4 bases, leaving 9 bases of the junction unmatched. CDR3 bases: TGTGCCAGCAGCGCAGGACAGGGGCGAGGAGGCTACACCTTC. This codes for CASSAGQGRGGYTF.

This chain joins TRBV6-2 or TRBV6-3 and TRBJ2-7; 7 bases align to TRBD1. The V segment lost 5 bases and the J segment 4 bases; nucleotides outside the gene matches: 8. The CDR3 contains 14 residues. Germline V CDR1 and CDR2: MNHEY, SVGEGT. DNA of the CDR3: TGTGCCAGCAGTCGATACCGGGGACAGTACGAGCAGTACTTC. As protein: CASSRYRGQYEQYF.

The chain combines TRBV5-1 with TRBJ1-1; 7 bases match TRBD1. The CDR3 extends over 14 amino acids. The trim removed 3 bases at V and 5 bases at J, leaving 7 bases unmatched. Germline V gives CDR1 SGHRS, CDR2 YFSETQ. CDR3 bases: TGCGCCAGCAGCTGGAACAGGGGTGGGACTGAAGCTTTCTTT. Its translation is CASSWNRGGTEAFF.

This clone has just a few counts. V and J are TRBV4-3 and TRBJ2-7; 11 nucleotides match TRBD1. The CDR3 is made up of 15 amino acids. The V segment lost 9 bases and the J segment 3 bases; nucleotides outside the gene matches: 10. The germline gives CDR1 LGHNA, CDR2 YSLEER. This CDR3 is CASYPLGTGGYEQYF. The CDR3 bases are TGCGCCAGTTATCCCTTGGGGACAGGGGGCTACGAGCAGTACTTC.

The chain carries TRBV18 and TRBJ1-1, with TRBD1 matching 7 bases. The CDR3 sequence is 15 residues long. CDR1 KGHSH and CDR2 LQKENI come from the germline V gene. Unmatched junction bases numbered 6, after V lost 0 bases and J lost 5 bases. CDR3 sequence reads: CASSPPTSQGTEAFF. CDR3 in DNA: TGTGCCAGCTCACCACCGACATCACAGGGGACTGAAGCTTTCTTT.

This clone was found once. CDR3 region: CASSPWTDSYEQYF. The CDR3, as DNA: TGCGCCAGCAGCCCCTGGACAGATTCCTACGAGCAGTACTTC. The V gene is TRBV4-3, the J gene TRBJ2-7; D may be TRBD1 (6 bases). CDR3 length: 14 residues. Germline loops: CDR1 LGHNA, CDR2 YSLEER. The ends were cut back, 4 bases at V and 1 base at J, with 11 bases in the middle.